These 19 T cell receptor beta chains came from one sample sequenced in a study of CD8+ T cells in alopecia areata (dated 2018 in TCRdb). The protocol used for the library was the immunoSEQ multiplex PCR assay. For TCR sequencing, RNA was extracted from every sample and reverse transcribed into cDNA to serve as template. TCRdb obtained this table from immuneACCESS and retained in-frame rearrangements with V and J assigned. These tables miss some clones; where compared with another copy, unresolved V genes account for less than half of the shortfall, and the remainder is unexplained. The sample table shows about 220,000 clones, and about 50% are seen once. 1.6% of the sample rests with the top ten. Per the publication, the time point label means: less than five weeks on oral tofacitinib. The treatment or condition label of this sample denotes: oral pan-JAK inhibitor, 5-10 mg twice daily. The source material was CD4+ T cells sorted from blood, sampled at week 4, from a patient treated with tofacitinib. These TCRs come from a human donor with alopecia areata.

This chain joins TRBV29-1 and TRBJ2-1, with no clear D. Germline V gene sequence: CDR1 SQVTM, CDR2 ANQGSEA. There are 11 residues in the CDR3. V lost 3 bases and J lost 5, with 5 bases in between. The CDR3, as DNA: TGCAGCGTTGACAAAGACAATGAGCAGTTCTTC. Encoded protein: CSVDKDNEQFF.

This rearrangement joins TRBV5-1 to TRBJ2-3; D is unresolved. Germline loops: CDR1 SGHRS, CDR2 YFSETQ. The ends were cut back, 3 bases at V and 0 bases at J, with 20 bases in the middle. The CDR3 length is 18 residues. CDR3 in DNA: TGCGCCAGCAGCTCCGGTCTACTCCCCCCCTCTAGCACAGATACGCAGTATTTT. Amino acid sequence: CASSSGLLPPSSTDTQYF.

This clone showed up just once. The chain employs TRBV7-2 and TRBJ2-2; 10 positions match TRBD2. The trim removed 5 bases at V and 3 bases at J, leaving 9 bases unmatched. CDR1 SGHTA and CDR2 FQGNSA come from the germline V gene. The CDR3 is made up of 17 amino acids. CDR3 nucleotides: TGTGCCAGCAGCCCTGCTCTAGCGGGGGCCCACACCGGGGAGCTGTTTTTT. It encodes CASSPALAGAHTGELFF.

This clone was observed a few times. The V gene is TRBV29-1, the J gene TRBJ1-3; D gene uncertain. This CDR3 comprises 13 residues. Per the germline V gene, CDR1 is SQVTM and CDR2 is ANQGSEA. Trimming cost V 0 bases and J 0 bases, with 3 bases left between them. The CDR3 DNA sequence: TGCAGCGTTGAAGAAGTCTCTGGAAACACCATATATTTT. This gives the protein CSVEEVSGNTIYF.

V usage is TRBV7-2 and J usage is TRBJ1-4, with 11 bases identical to TRBD1. The germline gives CDR1 SGHTA, CDR2 FQGNSA. V lost 3 bases to trimming and J lost 7 bases; unmatched junction nucleotides: 7. This CDR3 region has 16 residues. The DNA of the CDR3 is TGTGCCAGCAGCTTGGGACAGGGGGTATTAGGTGAAAAACTGTTTTTT. Translated, it gives CASSLGQGVLGEKLFF.

The rearrangement joins TRBV6-5 to TRBJ1-1; D unresolved. Per germline, CDR1 MNHEY and CDR2 SVGAGI. CDR3 length equals 13 residues. Trimming pared 6 bases from V and 6 bases from J, leaving 14 bases between. The CDR3 nucleotides are TGTGCCAGCAGCGCAACAGACACCTCTGAAGCTTTCTTT. It codes for CASSATDTSEAFF.

The chain combines TRBV30 with TRBJ1-1; D is possibly TRBD1 (6 bases). Germline CDR1 is GTSNPN and CDR2 is SVGIG (reference sequence). This CDR3 contains 14 residues. The V and J ends lost 8 bases and 0 bases respectively, with 16 bases between them. As DNA, the CDR3 is TGTGCCAGCCGACAGGTCGGACTGAACACTGAAGCTTTCTTT. Translated, it gives CASRQVGLNTEAFF. The full variable domain, completed using reference TRBV30 and TRBJ1-1, is SQTIHQWPATLVQPVGSPLSLECTVEGTSNPNLYWYRQAAGRGLQLLFYSVGIGQISSEVPQNLSASRPQDRQFILSSKKLLLSDSGFYLCASRQVGLNTEAFFGQGTRLTVV.

The chain is built from TRBV5-1 and TRBJ2-3, with 7 nucleotides matching TRBD1. The CDR3 is 14 amino acids. The germline V gene has CDR1 SGHRS and CDR2 YFSETQ. The V gene end was trimmed by 7 bases and the J gene end by 2 bases; junction bases not matched to a gene: 7. CDR3 coding DNA: TGCGCCAGCGGGACAGCTGATAACACAGATACGCAGTATTTT. Encoded protein: CASGTADNTDTQYF.

The V call is TRBV29-1, the J call TRBJ1-2, with 7 bases identical to TRBD1. The junction had 5 bases not matched to a gene; V was cut back by 7 bases and J by 6 bases. The length of the CDR3 is 11 residues. Germline values: CDR1 SQVTM, CDR2 ANQGSEA. CDR3 amino acids: CSGQRGHGYTF. CDR3 sequence (DNA): TGCAGCGGGCAGAGGGGGCATGGCTACACCTTC. The variable domain in full, with the rest retrieved from reference TRBV29-1 and TRBJ1-2, is SAVISQKPSRDICQRGTSLTIQCQVDSQVTMMFWYRQQPGQSLTLIATANQGSEATYESGFVIDKFPISRPNLTFSTLTVSNMSPEDSSIYLCSGQRGHGYTFGSGTRLTVV.

The CDR3 DNA reads TGCGCCAGCAGCTTGGTGGCTGTGGGGGAGACCCAGTACTTC. Protein sequence: CASSLVAVGETQYF. The V and J genes are TRBV5-1 and TRBJ2-5, with D hard to call. Germline V gene data show CDR1 as SGHRS and CDR2 as YFSETQ. V lost 0 bases and J lost 5, with 11 bases in between. The CDR3 contains 14 residues. Using reference TRBV5-1 and TRBJ2-5 for the parts outside the CDR3, the full variable domain is KAGVTQTPRYLIKTRGQQVTLSCSPISGHRSVSWYQQTPGQGLQFLFEYFSETQRNKGNFPGRFSGRQFSNSRSEMNVSTLELGDSALYLCASSLVAVGETQYFGPGTRLLVL.

This clone has only a few counts. The chain links TRBV2 to TRBJ1-5; 9 bases align to TRBD1. Germline loops: CDR1 SNHLY, CDR2 FYNNEI. The J segment lost 3 bases and the V segment lost 6 bases, leaving 9 bases of the junction unmatched. The CDR3 has 16 residues. CDR3 DNA sequence: TGTGCCAGCAGCGCCCAGGGGGACAGGGCCAATCAGCCCCAGCATTTT. Protein sequence: CASSAQGDRANQPQHF.

This clone appeared a few times. V gene TRBV25-1 combines with J gene TRBJ1-4, with a tentative D call TRBD1 (6 bases). The germline V gene encodes CDR1 MGHDK and CDR2 SYGVNS. V was clipped by 3 bases and J by 8 bases, with 16 bases between them. This CDR3 contains 15 residues. The CDR3 is CASSDSAGGLEKLFF. DNA for the CDR3: TGTGCCAGCAGTGACTCCGCCGGGGGCCTAGAAAAACTGTTTTTT. Full variable domain (missing parts from reference TRBV25-1 and TRBJ1-4): EADIYQTPRYLVIGTGKKITLECSQTMGHDKMYWYQQDPGMELHLIHYSYGVNSTEKGDLSSESTVSRIRTEHFPLTLESARPSHTSQYLCASSDSAGGLEKLFFGSGTQLSVL.

The V call is TRBV5-1, the J call TRBJ2-3; no firm D call. The CDR3 contains 14 residues. The germline V and J ends were trimmed by 0 bases and 6 bases, with 11 bases remaining between them. Germline V lookup: CDR1 SGHRS, CDR2 YFSETQ. CDR3 amino acids: CASSLEGGPDTQYF. Here the CDR3 DNA reads TGCGCCAGCAGCTTGGAGGGCGGCCCCGATACGCAGTATTTT.

Concerning this clone: A junction boundary mismatches the germline segment, possibly from a read error. The V and J genes are TRBV29-1 and TRBJ2-5; D may be TRBD1 or TRBD2 (6 bases each). Germline CDR1 and CDR2: SQVTM and ANQGSEA. This CDR3 is built from 16 residues. The CDR3 DNA is TGCAGCGTTCGAGGGGTGGTGACGGGGGCGGGCCAAAGCCCACACTTC. It specifies CSVRGVVTGAGQSPHF.

The chain has TRBV9 and TRBJ1-2, with a tentative D call TRBD1 (5 bases). Deletions cut 4 bases from V and 4 bases from J, with 14 bases between. CDR1 and CDR2 from the germline V gene are SGDLS and YYNGEE. The CDR3 length is 14 residues. The CDR3 nucleotides read TGTGCCAGCAGCCCCCTCGGGACCGGCTATGGCTACACCTTC. Encoded protein: CASSPLGTGYGYTF.

This clone has just a few counts. The V and J genes are TRBV28 and TRBJ2-2; 9 nucleotides align to TRBD1. The CDR3 is 15 amino acids. The germline V gene has CDR1 MDHEN and CDR2 SYDVKM. V lost 7 bases, J lost 3 bases, and 6 bases stayed unmatched. This CDR3 reads CASKTGQGHTGELFF. The CDR3 DNA reads as TGTGCCAGCAAAACAGGACAGGGGCACACCGGGGAGCTGTTTTTT.

This clone was detected only once. The V and J genes are TRBV27 and TRBJ2-7, with TRBD1 as a possible D gene (5 bases). This CDR3 region has 14 residues. The germline V gene encodes CDR1 MNHEY and CDR2 SMNVEV (reference sequence). V lost 5 bases and J lost 2, with 13 bases in between. CDR3 in amino acids: CASSPADKTYEQYF. The CDR3 nucleotides read TGTGCCAGCAGTCCGGCGGACAAGACCTACGAGCAGTACTTC.

This rearrangement joins TRBV30 to TRBJ2-4; 13 bases line up with TRBD2. The CDR3 runs 13 residues. J lost 6 bases, V lost 8 bases, and 4 bases had no gene match. The germline gives CDR1 GTSNPN, CDR2 SVGIG (reference sequence). The CDR3: CATSGGAGNIQYF. DNA of the CDR3: TGTGCCACTAGCGGGGGGGCAGGAAACATTCAGTACTTC.

Turning to this clone: Relative to the germline gene, one junction end is altered; a read error may explain this. This chain uses TRBV4-2 with TRBJ1-2, with no clear D. The CDR3 is made up of 14 amino acids. Looked up from germline, CDR1 is LGHNA and CDR2 is YNFKEQ. CDR3 in amino acids: CAISQEGSNYGYTF. CDR3 sequence (DNA): TGTGCCATCAGCCAAGAAGGGAGCAACTATGGCTACACCTTC.